This TCR beta chain was found in a study of T cells in Graves' hyperthyroidism and ophthalmopathy. Amplification of TCR beta CDR3 regions was performed using RNA transcripts as template. The HTBI primer set served for first-round RT-PCR of the TCR CDR3. TCRdb reprocessed the multiplex PCR reads with MiXCR, giving one entry per CDR3 protein. The sample contains about 400,000 distinct CDR3 sequences, roughly 15% of which appear only once. Study outcomes and limitations: Most thyroid clonotypes with frequency above 0.001 were detected in blood.

This clonotype was seen a few times. Its antigen is unidentified. CDR1 is MNHEY and CDR2 is SMNVEV in the germline V gene (reference sequence). V was clipped by 4 bases and J by 0 bases, with 16 bases between them. The CDR3 totals 16 residues. The sequenced sample consisted of blood. V usage is TRBV27 and J usage is TRBJ2-7; maybe TRBD2 (6 bases). The clonotype was recovered from a woman aged 18 to 35 with Graves' hyperthyroidism. Here the CDR3 reads CASSSGDAGSSYEQYF. In DNA form, the CDR3 reads TGTGCCAGCAGTTCGGGGGACGCGGGATCCTCCTACGAGCAGTACTTC.